These T cell receptor beta chains were read from a single sample in a study of blood T cell repertoires in COVID-19. TCRdb's copy holds only in-frame clones and misses some; the assay was immunoSEQ multiplex PCR. The top ten clones hold roughly 15% of a sample with about 81,000 clones, about 84% of them seen once. The sequenced material came from peripheral blood. The receptors come from an older woman with acute or convalescent COVID-19. The CDR3 runs from the conserved cysteine through the conserved F or W. The order of the fields is D gene, CDR3 length, V gene, J gene, clone size, CDR3 protein, CDR3 DNA. A D gene is named only where the DNA matches it firmly. Some rows have no size entry. The others give once, few or many, or a class for an expanded clone.

>TRBD1|14|TRBV11-2|TRBJ2-3|-
CASSLGQGGDTQYF
TGTGCCAGCAGCCTGGGACAGGGGGGAGATACGCAGTATTTT
>-|16|TRBV21-1|TRBJ2-1|-
CASTRVAGRGYNEQFF
TGTGCCAGCACCAGGGTAGCTGGCAGGGGGTACAATGAGCAGTTCTTC
>-|17|TRBV6-1|TRBJ2-1|-
CASSEPLRGGLYNEQFF
TGTGCCAGCAGTGAACCTTTGAGGGGGGGCCTCTACAATGAGCAGTTCTTC
>-|15|TRBV19|TRBJ1-1|-
CASSLARFAGTEAFF
TGTGCCAGTAGCCTGGCAAGGTTCGCGGGCACTGAAGCTTTCTTT
>TRBD1|14|TRBV28|TRBJ1-2|-
CASTPGQGGYGYTF
TGTGCCAGCACCCCCGGACAGGGGGGCTATGGCTACACCTTC
>-|13|TRBV30|TRBJ2-3|-
CALQTPSTDTQYF
TGTGCCTTACAGACCCCAAGCACAGATACGCAGTATTTT
>TRBD1|17|TRBV28|TRBJ2-2|-
CASSPGGQTLKPSELFF
TGTGCCAGCAGTCCAGGGGGCCAGACTCTAAAGCCCTCAGAGCTGTTTTTT
>-|15|TRBV7-2|TRBJ2-2|few
CASSLIVGGTGELFF
TGTGCCAGCAGCTTAATAGTAGGCGGCACCGGGGAGCTGTTTTTT
>TRBD2|16|TRBV5-1|TRBJ2-3|-
CASSLGTSGVTDTQYF
TGCGCCAGCAGCCTCGGGACTAGCGGGGTCACAGATACGCAGTATTTT
>-|15|TRBV7-8|TRBJ2-1|-
CASIPSSSSYNEQFF
TGTGCCAGCATACCTTCGTCTAGCTCCTACAATGAGCAGTTCTTC
>-|16|TRBV7-2|TRBJ2-1|-
CASSLTSASSYNEQFF
TGTGCCAGCAGCTTGACCAGCGCTAGCTCCTACAATGAGCAGTTCTTC
>TRBD2|16|TRBV4-2|TRBJ2-3|-
CASSQSRTSGTDTQYF
TGTGCCAGCAGCCAAAGCCGGACTAGCGGCACAGATACGCAGTATTTT
>-|16|TRBV7-6|TRBJ1-5|-
CASSLGMGRGNQPQHF
TGTGCCAGCAGCTTAGGAATGGGCAGGGGAAATCAGCCCCAGCATTTT
>-|12|TRBV7-9|TRBJ1-5|-
CASSPVRGPQHF
TGTGCCAGCAGCCCCGTTAGGGGCCCTCAGCATTTT
>TRBD2|18|TRBV7-8|TRBJ2-1|-
CASSLLIAGGPPYNEQFF
TGTGCCAGCAGCTTATTAATAGCGGGAGGTCCCCCTTACAATGAGCAGTTCTTC
>TRBD2|15|TRBV5-1|TRBJ2-1|-
CASSFTSGGHNEQFF
TGCGCCAGCAGCTTTACTAGCGGGGGACACAATGAGCAGTTCTTC
>-|15|TRBV19|TRBJ2-1|-
CASSIEGAYYNEQFF
TGTGCCAGTAGTATAGAGGGGGCTTACTACAATGAGCAGTTCTTC
>-|14|TRBV2|TRBJ1-2|-
CASSLVRANYGYTF
TGTGCCAGCAGTTTGGTCCGGGCTAACTATGGCTACACCTTC
>-|17|TRBV5-6|TRBJ2-1|once
CASSLQGTPLRGDEQFF
TGTGCCAGCAGCTTACAGGGTACCCCTTTGAGGGGCGATGAGCAGTTCTTC
>TRBD1|15|TRBV25-1|TRBJ2-5|-
CASSDHRQGGETQYF
TGTGCCAGCAGTGACCACAGACAGGGCGGAGAGACCCAGTACTTC
>TRBD2|15|TRBV7-2|TRBJ2-1|-
CASSSRGTTNNEQFF
TGTGCCAGCAGCTCCAGAGGGACTACTAACAATGAGCAGTTCTTC
>-|14|TRBV28|TRBJ1-5|few
CASSPRTRDQPQHF
TGTGCCAGCAGTCCCCGAACCAGGGATCAGCCCCAGCATTTT
>TRBD2|14|TRBV12-5|TRBJ2-1|-
CASGSAGVGNEQFF
TGTGCTAGTGGTTCAGCGGGAGTTGGCAATGAGCAGTTCTTC
>-|15|TRBV19|TRBJ2-2|-
CASRVRQTNTGELFF
TGTGCCAGTAGGGTGAGACAGACGAACACCGGGGAGCTGTTTTTT
>-|16|TRBV3-1/TRBV3-2|TRBJ2-3|-
CASSHSRQASTDTQYF
TGTGCCAGCAGCCATAGCCGACAGGCTAGCACAGATACGCAGTATTTT
>-|14|TRBV28|TRBJ1-1|-
CASSPSLGGAEAFF
TGTGCCAGCAGTCCCTCCCTGGGAGGGGCTGAAGCTTTCTTT
>TRBD1|16|TRBV18|TRBJ1-3|once
CASSPPAGGSGNTIYF
TGTGCCAGCTCACCCCCGGCAGGGGGCTCTGGAAACACCATATATTTT
>TRBD1|16|TRBV18|TRBJ2-5|once
CASSPEGQRITETQYF
TGTGCCAGCTCACCAGAGGGACAGCGGATAACGGAGACCCAGTACTTC
>TRBD1|17|TRBV2|TRBJ1-1|once
CASRPPTGGHRNTEAFF
TGTGCCAGCAGGCCCCCCACAGGGGGACATAGGAACACTGAAGCTTTCTTT
>-|16|TRBV7-9|TRBJ1-5|-
CASSLWSGNSNQPQHF
TGTGCCAGCAGCTTATGGTCAGGGAATAGCAATCAGCCCCAGCATTTT
>-|13|TRBV4-3|TRBJ1-1|-
CASSQDRDTEAFF
TGCGCCAGCAGCCAAGATCGGGACACTGAAGCTTTCTTT
>TRBD1|16|TRBV27|TRBJ1-1|-
CASSPTGQGLGTEAFF
TGTGCCAGCAGTCCCACCGGACAGGGGTTAGGCACTGAAGCTTTCTTT
>TRBD2|16|TRBV14|TRBJ2-3|-
CASSPGLAGRIDTQYF
TGTGCCAGCAGCCCGGGACTAGCGGGGCGCATAGATACGCAGTATTTT
>TRBD1|14|TRBV5-1|TRBJ1-1|-
CASSLGQQNTEAFF
TGCGCCAGCAGCCTGGGACAGCAGAACACTGAAGCTTTCTTT
>-|10|TRBV5-8|TRBJ1-2|once
CASSRKGYTF
TGTGCCAGCAGTCGTAAAGGCTACACCTTC
>-|13|TRBV5-1|TRBJ2-3|few
CASSARSTDTQYF
TGCGCCAGCAGCGCCAGGAGCACAGATACGCAGTATTTT
>TRBD2|16|TRBV18|TRBJ2-1|-
CASSLGLAGGSNEQFF
TGTGCCAGCTCACTAGGACTAGCGGGAGGTTCTAATGAGCAGTTCTTC
>TRBD1|17|TRBV7-6|TRBJ2-4|-
CASSPADRARSKPPRYF
TGTGCCAGCAGCCCGGCGGACAGGGCAAGATCGAAACCTCCACGGTACTTC
>-|15|TRBV18|TRBJ1-1|once
CASSPLQQGNTEAFF
TGTGCCAGCTCACCACTCCAGCAGGGGAACACTGAAGCTTTCTTT
>-|17|TRBV5-7|TRBJ1-2|-
CASSTDTRLDFNYGYTF
TGTGCCAGCAGCACGGACACTCGGCTGGATTTTAACTATGGCTACACCTTC
>-|14|TRBV7-2|TRBJ1-5|few
CASSLATANQPQHF
TGTGCCAGCAGCTTAGCGACAGCCAATCAGCCCCAGCATTTT
>-|20|TRBV27|TRBJ2-1|few
CASSLSWVGVSGKSYNEQFF
TGTGCCAGCAGTTTATCATGGGTAGGTGTTAGCGGCAAATCCTACAATGAGCAGTTCTTC
>TRBD2|15|TRBV13|TRBJ2-3|-
CASSLPRSGIDTQYF
TGTGCCAGCAGCTTACCTCGCAGCGGGATTGATACGCAGTATTTT
>-|15|TRBV27|TRBJ1-4|-
CASSPNRGFNEKLFF
TGTGCCAGCAGCCCGAATAGGGGTTTTAATGAAAAACTGTTTTTT
>TRBD2|16|TRBV3-1/TRBV3-2|TRBJ2-5|-
CASSQDGTRRQETQYF
TGTGCCAGCAGCCAAGACGGGACTAGGCGCCAAGAGACCCAGTACTTC
>TRBD1|16|TRBV18|TRBJ2-5|-
CASSLYWTGGQETQYF
TGTGCCAGCTCACTGTACTGGACAGGGGGGCAAGAGACCCAGTACTTC
>-|13|TRBV19|TRBJ1-2|once
CASSMGGDDGYTF
TGTGCCAGTAGTATGGGGGGGGATGATGGCTACACCTTC
>-|18|TRBV6-1|TRBJ1-2|-
CASSDLRDGVPTSYGYTF
TGTGCCAGCAGTGACTTGAGAGACGGGGTCCCAACGAGCTATGGCTACACCTTC
>-|14|TRBV7-2|TRBJ1-2|-
CASSLFDGGGGYTF
TGTGCCAGCAGCTTATTCGACGGCGGGGGAGGCTACACCTTC
>TRBD2|15|TRBV5-1|TRBJ2-5|-
CASSSLAGTQETQYF
TGCGCCAGCAGCTCCCTAGCGGGAACCCAAGAGACCCAGTACTTC
>TRBD1|15|TRBV7-9|TRBJ1-2|few
CASSLERQGNYGYTF
TGTGCCAGCAGCTTAGAGAGACAGGGGAACTATGGCTACACCTTC
>TRBD1|14|TRBV18|TRBJ1-1|-
CASSSSGGSTSAFF
TGTGCCAGCTCATCATCAGGGGGCTCAACCTCGGCTTTCTTT
>-|14|TRBV19|TRBJ2-3|-
CASSKPGVADTQYF
TGTGCCAGTAGCAAACCAGGGGTTGCAGATACGCAGTATTTT
>-|15|TRBV6-5|TRBJ2-2|-
CASRPGQRNTGELFF
TGTGCCAGCAGGCCTGGACAGCGTAACACCGGGGAGCTGTTTTTT
>-|12|TRBV18|TRBJ2-1|-
CASSPYGNEQFF
TGTGCCAGCTCACCGTACGGGAATGAGCAGTTCTTC
>TRBD2|14|TRBV6-5|TRBJ2-3|-
CASNALADTDTQYF
TGTGCCAGCAATGCACTAGCGGACACAGATACGCAGTATTTT
>TRBD1|16|TRBV7-2|TRBJ1-1|few
CASSLGTGAMVTEAFF
TGTGCCAGCAGCTTAGGCACAGGGGCGATGGTTACTGAAGCTTTCTTT